This TCR delta chain was sequenced in a study of gamma-delta chains in newborns, infants, children. Overall study: Innate gammadelta T cells reportedly expand polyclonally right after birth, driven by microbial exposure, per the title.

TCRdb reprocessed the reads using CATT. Counted here are about 4,900 delta-chain clones, about 4% occurring once; the ten biggest clones make up approximately 7.8%. This clone has more than one count but fewer than ten. A far larger clone differs by one base, so this is likely a read error. Other nucleotide sequences from this sample produce the same CDR3. Germline-derived CDR1 and CDR2 are TSWWSYY and QGS. There are 18 residues in the CDR3. The sequenced material came from blood. The receptor was derived from a child who was a newborn, infant or young child, either healthy, febrile or measles-vaccinated (not recorded which). The chain joins TRDV1 to TRDJ3, with TRDD3 identical over 8 bases. CDR3 in DNA: TGTGCTCTTGGGGAACTCTGGGGGAGCTCCTGGGACACCCGACAAATGTTTTTC. Protein: CALGELWGSSWDTRQMFF.